These 7 T cell receptor beta chains originate from one sample sequenced in a study of tissue T cells after allogeneic stem cell transplantation. Generated by immunoSEQ multiplex PCR, the TCRdb table keeps only in-frame clones and is missing some. Among approximately 45,000 clones listed, around 72% were seen once. Sequences were obtained from sorted cells pooled from one or two spleens. These TCRs come from a pool of C57BL/6 mice in good health.

As for this clone: Gene names follow the mouse nomenclature. The read finishes 1 residue shy of the CDR3 end, and the germline J gene is used to complete it. The chain couples TRBV19 to TRBJ1-1; no clear D. This CDR3 comprises 13 residues. CDR1 is FNHDT, CDR2 SITEND, per germline (reference sequence). V lost 1 base to trimming and J lost 1 base, with 5 bases between them. CDR3 DNA, as far as it was read: TGTGCCAGCAGTATAAACAAAAACACAGAAGTCTTC. It translates to CASSINKNTEVF. The full CDR3 protein reads CASSINKNTEVFF.

Details on this clone: Mouse gene names and germline throughout. Read data end 1 residue before the CDR3 end; the end is taken from the germline J gene. The chain combines TRBV19 with TRBJ2-5; tentatively, D is TRBD1 (5 bases). This CDR3 spans 12 amino acids. V lost 6 bases and J lost 5, with 10 bases in between. The V gene's germline CDR1 is FNHDT and CDR2 SITEND (reference sequence). The sequenced CDR3 bases are TGTGCCAGCACCAGGGAGGGAGACACCCAGTAC. This sequence encodes CASTREGDTQY. The whole CDR3 sequence is CASTREGDTQYF. The full variable domain, with the rest looked up from reference TRBV19 and TRBJ2-5, is GGIITQTPKFLIGQEGQKLTLKCQQNFNHDTMYWYRQDSGKGLRLIYYSITENDLQKGDLSEGYDASREKKSSFSLTVTSAQKNEMAVFLCASTREGDTQYFGPGTRLLVL.

Remarks on this clone: Gene names are mouse gene names. CDR3 DNA, as far as it was read: TGTGCCAGCAGCCAAGGGACAGAAGACACCCAGTAC. Its translation: CASSQGTEDTQY. The full-length CDR3 reads as CASSQGTEDTQYF. This sequence joins TRBV2 and TRBJ2-5; possibly TRBD1 for D (6 bases). The CDR3 extends 1 residue past the end of the read, so its final part is completed from the germline J gene. CDR3 length: 13 residues. V was trimmed by 1 base and J by 4 bases, leaving 6 bases between them. The germline gives CDR1 LGHNA, CDR2 YSYQKL.

Only a few counts were recorded for this clone. Genes and germline are mouse. The sequenced fragment ends 1 residue before the CDR3 boundary, so the rest is inferred from the germline J gene. The chain couples TRBV29 to TRBJ1-3; TRBD1 matches at 10 bases. There are 15 residues in the CDR3. Germline V lookup: CDR1 MSHET, CDR2 SYDVDS. The V segment lost 4 bases and the J segment 4 bases; nucleotides outside the gene matches: 4. The covered CDR3 bases are TGTGCTAGCAGTTCTCCGGGACAGGGGGGAAATACGCTCTAT. Residues: CASSSPGQGGNTLY. The full CDR3 reads CASSSPGQGGNTLYF.

Worth noting for this clone: Gene names and germline refer to mouse. The read halts 1 residue ahead of the CDR3 end, with the missing end drawn from the germline J gene. This chain uses TRBV20 with TRBJ2-4; D is possibly TRBD2 (5 bases). This CDR3 region has 13 residues. V was shortened by 2 bases and J by 0 bases, with 6 bases between the two germline ends. The V gene's germline CDR1 is GFQATS and CDR2 STVNSAI. CDR3 in amino acids: CGARWGSQNTLYF. The part of the CDR3 DNA that was read is TGTGGTGCTAGGTGGGGAAGTCAAAACACCTTGTAC.

This clone has a handful of counts. All gene names here are mouse names. Sequencing ends 1 residue short of the CDR3 end; the germline J gene provides the rest. The chain uses TRBV23 and TRBJ2-7; no check of the table's D call, TRBD2, against the DNA was made. Germline V lookup: CDR1 KGHTA, CDR2 FQNQQP. The CDR3 is made up of 15 amino acids. The part of the CDR3 DNA that was read is TGCTCCAGCAGTCAATCCGGGACTGGGGGGTATGAACAGTAC. Amino acids: CSSSQSGTGGYEQY. The full CDR3 protein reads CSSSQSGTGGYEQYF.

As regards this clone: Germline and genes: mouse. The observed sequence ends 1 residue before the CDR3 terminus, with the missing tail filled in from the germline J gene. Within the sample, other DNA sequences also encode this same CDR3. The V call is TRBV19, the J call TRBJ2-7; 11 bases fit TRBD2. The J segment lost 3 bases and the V segment lost 3 bases, leaving 2 bases of the junction unmatched. The CDR3 is 14 residues long. Germline values: CDR1 FNHDT, CDR2 SITEND (reference sequence). The covered CDR3 bases are TGTGCCAGCAGTACCGGGACTGGGGGCTATGAACAGTAC. This encodes CASSTGTGGYEQY. The full-length CDR3 reads as CASSTGTGGYEQYF.